This record looks at one T cell receptor (beta chain) sequence and its context. Its antigen remains unidentified. The germline V and J ends were trimmed by 3 bases and 2 bases, with 12 bases remaining between them. The CDR3 totals 15 residues. The V gene's germline CDR1 is SGDLS and CDR2 YYNGEE. The sample belongs to a study of cytomegalovirus exposure and HLA in healthy donors. Overall study results and limits: 150 or so TCR beta chains were listed as cytomegalovirus-associated.

The donors were members of the approximately 120-subject validation cohort (separate from the 666-subject first cohort). Only in-frame clones appear in the TCRdb table, and some are missing; sequencing was by immunoSEQ multiplex PCR. The table has more than 90,000 clones, approximately 88% seen once; the top ten hold more than 1.5%. The receptor was derived from a man younger than 35 in good health and CMV-seronegative. The sample comprised PBMCs. This chain uses TRBV9 with TRBJ2-1; D is perhaps TRBD2 (5 bases). CDR3 sequence (DNA): TGTGCCAGCAGCGAGGGTAGCGCCACCTACAATGAGCAGTTCTTC. As protein: CASSEGSATYNEQFF.